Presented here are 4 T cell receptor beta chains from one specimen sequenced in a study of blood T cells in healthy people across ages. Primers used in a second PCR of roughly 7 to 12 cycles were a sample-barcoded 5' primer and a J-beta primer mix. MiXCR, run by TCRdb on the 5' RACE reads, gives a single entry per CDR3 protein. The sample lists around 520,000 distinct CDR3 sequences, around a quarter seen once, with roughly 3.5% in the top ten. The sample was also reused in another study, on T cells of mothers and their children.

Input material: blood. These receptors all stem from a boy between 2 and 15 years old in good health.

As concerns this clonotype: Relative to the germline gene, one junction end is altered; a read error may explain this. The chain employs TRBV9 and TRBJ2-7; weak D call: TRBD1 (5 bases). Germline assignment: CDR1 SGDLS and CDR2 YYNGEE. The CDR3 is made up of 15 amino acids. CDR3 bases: TGCGCCAGCAGCGTAGGACAACTCCCTTCCTACGAGCAGTACTTC. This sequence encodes CASSVGQLPSYEQYF.

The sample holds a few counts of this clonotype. The DNA for the CDR3 is TGTGCCATCAGTGCCACAGGGCTCCCAAAGCGAATGAACACTGAAGCTTTCTTT. This translates into CAISATGLPKRMNTEAFF. This chain connects TRBV10-3 to TRBJ1-1, with a possible D match to TRBD1 (6 bases). The germline gives CDR1 ENHRY, CDR2 SYGVKD. The V gene lost 4 bases and the J gene lost 0 bases, with 21 bases spanning the gap. CDR3 length equals 18 residues.

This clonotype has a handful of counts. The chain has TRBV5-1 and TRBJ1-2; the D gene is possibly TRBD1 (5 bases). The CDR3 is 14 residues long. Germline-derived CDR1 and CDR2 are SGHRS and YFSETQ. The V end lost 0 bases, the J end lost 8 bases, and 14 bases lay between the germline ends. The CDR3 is CASSLAMRGVGYTF. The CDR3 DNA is TGCGCCAGCAGCTTGGCCATGAGGGGTGTCGGCTACACCTTC.

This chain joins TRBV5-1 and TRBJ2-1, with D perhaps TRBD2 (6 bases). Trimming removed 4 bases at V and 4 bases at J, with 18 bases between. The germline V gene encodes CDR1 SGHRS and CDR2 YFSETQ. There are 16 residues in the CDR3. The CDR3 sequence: CASSGGRTGPYNEQFF. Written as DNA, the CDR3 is TGCGCCAGCAGCGGAGGGAGGACCGGGCCTTACAATGAGCAGTTCTTC.